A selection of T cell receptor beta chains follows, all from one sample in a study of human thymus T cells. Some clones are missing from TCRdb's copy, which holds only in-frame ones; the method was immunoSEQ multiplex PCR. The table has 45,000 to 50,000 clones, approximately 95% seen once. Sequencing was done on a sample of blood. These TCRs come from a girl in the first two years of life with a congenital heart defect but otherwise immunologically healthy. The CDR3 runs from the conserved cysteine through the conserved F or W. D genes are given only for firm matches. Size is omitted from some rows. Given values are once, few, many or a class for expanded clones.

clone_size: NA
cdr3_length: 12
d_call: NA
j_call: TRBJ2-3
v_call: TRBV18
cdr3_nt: TGTGCCAGCTCGGCGGACCGAGATACGCAGTATTTT
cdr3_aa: CASSADRDTQYF

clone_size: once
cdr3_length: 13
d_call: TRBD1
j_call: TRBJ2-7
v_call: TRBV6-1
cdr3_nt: TGTGCCAGCTCGGGACAGGGGGTGAGCGAGCAGTACTTC
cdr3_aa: CASSGQGVSEQYF

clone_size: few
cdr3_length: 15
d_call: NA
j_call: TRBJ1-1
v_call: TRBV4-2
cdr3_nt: TGTGCCAGCAGCTTCATAGGGCCGGTCGACACTGAAGCTTTCTTT
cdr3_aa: CASSFIGPVDTEAFF

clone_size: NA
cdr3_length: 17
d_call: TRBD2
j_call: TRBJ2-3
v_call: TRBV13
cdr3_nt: TGTGCCAGCAGCTTAGTAGTCACCGGGAGGTCGACAGATACGCAGTATTTT
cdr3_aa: CASSLVVTGRSTDTQYF

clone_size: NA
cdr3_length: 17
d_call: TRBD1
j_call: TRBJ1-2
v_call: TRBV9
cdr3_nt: TGTGCCAGCAGCGTGACCGCGACAGGGGGCGATCACTATGGCTACACCTTC
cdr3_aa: CASSVTATGGDHYGYTF

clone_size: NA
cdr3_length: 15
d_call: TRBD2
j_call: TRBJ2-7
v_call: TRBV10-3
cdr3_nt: TGTGCCATCAGTGAAACTAGCGGGGGCTCCTACGAGCAGTACTTC
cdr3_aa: CAISETSGGSYEQYF

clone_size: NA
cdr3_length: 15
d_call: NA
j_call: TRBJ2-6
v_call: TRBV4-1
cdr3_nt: TGCGCCAGTAGCCAAGTCCCCTCTGGGGCCAACGTCCTGACTTTC
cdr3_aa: CASSQVPSGANVLTF

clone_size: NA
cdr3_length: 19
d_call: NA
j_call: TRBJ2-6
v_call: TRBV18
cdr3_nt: TGTGCCAGCTCACCACCCTTGGGGGAGCCCTCCTCTGGGGCCAACGTCCTGACTTTC
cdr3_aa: CASSPPLGEPSSGANVLTF

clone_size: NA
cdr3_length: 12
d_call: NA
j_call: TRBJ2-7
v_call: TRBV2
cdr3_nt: TGTGCCAGCAGTGAAAGAACTTACGAGCAGTACTTC
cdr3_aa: CASSERTYEQYF

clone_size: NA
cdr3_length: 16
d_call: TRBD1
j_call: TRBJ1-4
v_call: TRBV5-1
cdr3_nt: TGCGCCAGCAGCTTGTCAGGGGGGGCAACTAATGAAAAACTGTTTTTT
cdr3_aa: CASSLSGGATNEKLFF

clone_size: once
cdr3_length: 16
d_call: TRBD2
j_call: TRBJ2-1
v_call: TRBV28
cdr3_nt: TGTGCCAGCAGGCGACCGGGACTAGCGGGAAGGAGTGAGCAGTTCTTC
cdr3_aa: CASRRPGLAGRSEQFF

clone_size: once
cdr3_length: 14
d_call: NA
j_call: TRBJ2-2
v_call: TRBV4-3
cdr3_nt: TGCGCCAGCAGCCTAGAGAGTCGCACCGGGGAGCTGTTTTTT
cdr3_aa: CASSLESRTGELFF

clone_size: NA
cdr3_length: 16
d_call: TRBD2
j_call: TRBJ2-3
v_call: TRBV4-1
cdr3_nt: TGCGCCAGCAGCCAAGCGCTAGCGGGAGCCCTGGATACGCAGTATTTT
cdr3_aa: CASSQALAGALDTQYF

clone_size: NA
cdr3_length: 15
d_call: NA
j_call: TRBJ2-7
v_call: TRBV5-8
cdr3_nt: TGTGCCAGCAGCCGCCTGGGCCTAGAAAACTACGAGCAGTACTTC
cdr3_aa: CASSRLGLENYEQYF

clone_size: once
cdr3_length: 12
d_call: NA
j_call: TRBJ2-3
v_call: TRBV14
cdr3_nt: TGTGCCAGCAGCCAAGTCCCAGATACGCAGTATTTT
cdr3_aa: CASSQVPDTQYF

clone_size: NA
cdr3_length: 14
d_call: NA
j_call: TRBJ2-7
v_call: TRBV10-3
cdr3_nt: TGTGCCATCAGTGAACTGGGGCGCGCCTACGAGCAGTACTTC
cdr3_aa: CAISELGRAYEQYF

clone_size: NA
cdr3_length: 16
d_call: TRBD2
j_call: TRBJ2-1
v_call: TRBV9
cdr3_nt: TGTGCCAGCAGCCCTAGGACTAGCGGTCCCTACAATGAGCAGTTCTTC
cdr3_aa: CASSPRTSGPYNEQFF

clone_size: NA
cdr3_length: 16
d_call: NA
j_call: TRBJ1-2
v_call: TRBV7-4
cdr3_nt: TGTGCCAGCAGCACCGGGAGGGGGAGTGGGAACTATGGCTACACCTTC
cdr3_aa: CASSTGRGSGNYGYTF

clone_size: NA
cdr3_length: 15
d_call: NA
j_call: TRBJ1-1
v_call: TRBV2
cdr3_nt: TGTGCCAGCAGTATATCGGGGGTGAATTGGACTGAAGCTTTCTTT
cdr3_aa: CASSISGVNWTEAFF

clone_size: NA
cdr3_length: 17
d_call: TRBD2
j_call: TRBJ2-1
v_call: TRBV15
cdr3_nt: TGTGCCACCAGCAGAGATGTCGGGAGGGCCCACCTTACTGAGCAGTTCTTC
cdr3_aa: CATSRDVGRAHLTEQFF

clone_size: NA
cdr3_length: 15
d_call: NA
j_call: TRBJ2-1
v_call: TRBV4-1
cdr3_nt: TGCGCCAGCAGACTAGAATATGGGCGATACAATGAGCAGTTCTTC
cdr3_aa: CASRLEYGRYNEQFF

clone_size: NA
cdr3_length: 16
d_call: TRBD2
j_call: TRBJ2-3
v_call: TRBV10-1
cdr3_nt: TGCGCCAGCAGTGGGAAGCGGGAGGTGGGCACAGATACGCAGTATTTT
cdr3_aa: CASSGKREVGTDTQYF

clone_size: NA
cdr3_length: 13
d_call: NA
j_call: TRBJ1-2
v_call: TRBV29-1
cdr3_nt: TGCAGCGTTGTTCTAGGGGACGGCTATGGCTACACCTTC
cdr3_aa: CSVVLGDGYGYTF

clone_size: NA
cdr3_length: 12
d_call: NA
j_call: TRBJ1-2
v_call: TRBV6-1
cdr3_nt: TGTGCCAGCAGTGAAGGCTCCTATGGCTACACCTTC
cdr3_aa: CASSEGSYGYTF

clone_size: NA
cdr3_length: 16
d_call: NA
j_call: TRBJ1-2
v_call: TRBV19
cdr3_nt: TGTGCCAGTAGTATTATAGGTAGAGGGGTCGGCCGTGGCTACACCTTC
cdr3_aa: CASSIIGRGVGRGYTF

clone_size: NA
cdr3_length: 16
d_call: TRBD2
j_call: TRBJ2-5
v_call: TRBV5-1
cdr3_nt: TGCGCCAGCAGCTTGGGGGGCAGCGGGAGTTTGGAGACCCAGTACTTC
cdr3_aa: CASSLGGSGSLETQYF

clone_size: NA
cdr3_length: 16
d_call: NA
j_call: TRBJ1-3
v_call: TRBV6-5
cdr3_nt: TGTGCCAGCAGTTACTCGAACTTGGGGGCGGGAAACACCATATATTTT
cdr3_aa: CASSYSNLGAGNTIYF

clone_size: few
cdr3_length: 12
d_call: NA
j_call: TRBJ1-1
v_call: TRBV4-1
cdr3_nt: TGCGCCAGCAAGACCATTGGAACTGAAGCTTTCTTT
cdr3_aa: CASKTIGTEAFF

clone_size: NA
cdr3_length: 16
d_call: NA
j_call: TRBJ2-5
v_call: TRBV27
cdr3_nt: TGTGCCAGCAGTTTAAGGCGGCAGGCTGGTCGAGAGACCCAGTACTTC
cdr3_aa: CASSLRRQAGRETQYF

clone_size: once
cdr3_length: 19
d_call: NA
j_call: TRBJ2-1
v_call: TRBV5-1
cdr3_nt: TGCGCCAGCAGTCGCCCTCAAGCTAATATGGGCTGGTCTGGCTATGAGCAGTTCTTC
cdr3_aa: CASSRPQANMGWSGYEQFF

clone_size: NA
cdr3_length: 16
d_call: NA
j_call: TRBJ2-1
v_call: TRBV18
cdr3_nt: TGTGCCAGCTCACCCCTTTTTGATAGCTCCTACAATGAGCAGTTCTTC
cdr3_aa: CASSPLFDSSYNEQFF

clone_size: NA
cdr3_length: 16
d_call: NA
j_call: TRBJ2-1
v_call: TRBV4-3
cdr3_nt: TGCGCCAGCAGCCAAAATAGCGTAACCTCCTACAATGAGCAGTTCTTC
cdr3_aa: CASSQNSVTSYNEQFF

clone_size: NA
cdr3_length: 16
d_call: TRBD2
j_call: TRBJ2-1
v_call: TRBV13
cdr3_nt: TGTGCCAGCAGCCAGGGCGGAACTAGCGGGAGTAATGAGCAGTTCTTC
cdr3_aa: CASSQGGTSGSNEQFF

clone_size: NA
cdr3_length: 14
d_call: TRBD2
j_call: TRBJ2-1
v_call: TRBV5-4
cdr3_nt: TGTGCCAGTGCGGGAGGCAAAACCTACAATGAGCAGTTCTTC
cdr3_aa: CASAGGKTYNEQFF

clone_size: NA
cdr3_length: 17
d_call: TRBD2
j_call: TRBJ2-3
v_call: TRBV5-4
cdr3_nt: TGTGCCAGCAGCTTGGGGGGAGGGACTACACCTACAGATACGCAGTATTTT
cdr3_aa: CASSLGGGTTPTDTQYF

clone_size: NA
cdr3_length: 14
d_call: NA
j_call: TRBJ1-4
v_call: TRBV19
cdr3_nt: TGTGCCAGTAGTATTCCCGGCCTTTACGAAAAACTGTTTTTT
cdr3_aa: CASSIPGLYEKLFF

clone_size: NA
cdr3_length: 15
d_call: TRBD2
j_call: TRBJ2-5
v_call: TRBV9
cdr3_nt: TGTGCCAGCAGCGAGGGAGCGGGGCGCCAAGAGACCCAGTACTTC
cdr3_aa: CASSEGAGRQETQYF

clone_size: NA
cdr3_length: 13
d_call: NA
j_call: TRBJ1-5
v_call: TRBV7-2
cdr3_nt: TGTGCCAGCAGCAAATTCAGGGGACAGCCCCAGCATTTT
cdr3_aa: CASSKFRGQPQHF

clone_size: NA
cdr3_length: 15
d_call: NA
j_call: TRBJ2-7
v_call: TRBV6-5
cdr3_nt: TGTGCCAGCAGTCCGCGGCGGAGGGGGATCCACGAGCAGTACTTC
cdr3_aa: CASSPRRRGIHEQYF

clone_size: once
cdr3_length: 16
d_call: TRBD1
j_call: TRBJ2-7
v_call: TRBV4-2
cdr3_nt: TGTGCCAGCAGCCACGGCGGGACAGGGGGCGGCTACGAGCAGTACTTC
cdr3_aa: CASSHGGTGGGYEQYF

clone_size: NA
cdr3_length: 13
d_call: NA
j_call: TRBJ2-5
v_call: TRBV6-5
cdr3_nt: TGTGCCAGCAGTTATAGGGGGCAAGAGACCCAGTACTTC
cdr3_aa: CASSYRGQETQYF

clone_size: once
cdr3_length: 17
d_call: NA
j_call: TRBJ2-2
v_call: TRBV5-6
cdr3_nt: TGTGCCAGCAGCGGCTGGACTTTTTCCAGGCGGGCCGGGGAGCTGTTTTTT
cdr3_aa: CASSGWTFSRRAGELFF

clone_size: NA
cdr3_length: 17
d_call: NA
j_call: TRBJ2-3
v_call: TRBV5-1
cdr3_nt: TGCGCCAGCAGCTTGGGGGCCTACATTTTACGCACAGATACGCAGTATTTT
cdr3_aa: CASSLGAYILRTDTQYF

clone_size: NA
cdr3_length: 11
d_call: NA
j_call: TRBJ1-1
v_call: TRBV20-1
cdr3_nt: TGCAGTGCTAGCACAGACAGGGAAGCTTTCTTT
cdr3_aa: CSASTDREAFF

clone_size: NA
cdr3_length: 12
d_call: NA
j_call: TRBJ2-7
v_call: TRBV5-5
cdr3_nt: TGTGCCAGCAGCTTACCGACCGACGAGCAGTACTTC
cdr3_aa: CASSLPTDEQYF

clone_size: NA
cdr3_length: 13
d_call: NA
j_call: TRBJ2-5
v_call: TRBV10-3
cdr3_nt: TGTGCCACTGCGGGCCACGGGGGTGAGACCCAGTACTTC
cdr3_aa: CATAGHGGETQYF

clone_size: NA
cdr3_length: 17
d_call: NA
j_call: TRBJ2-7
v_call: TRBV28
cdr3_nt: TGTGCCAGCAGTTTAGGGGGATCTACGGGAGTCAAGAACGAGCAGTACTTC
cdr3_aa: CASSLGGSTGVKNEQYF

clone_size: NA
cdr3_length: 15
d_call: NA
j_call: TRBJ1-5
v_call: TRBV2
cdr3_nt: TGTGCCAGCAGTTCCCGGGCACAGGGCCTGGAGCCCCAGCATTTT
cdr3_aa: CASSSRAQGLEPQHF

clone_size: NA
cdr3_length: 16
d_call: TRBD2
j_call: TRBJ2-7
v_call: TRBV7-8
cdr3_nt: TGTGCCAGCAGCTTAGTTGGGCGGGAGCCCGCCTACGAGCAGTACTTC
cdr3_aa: CASSLVGREPAYEQYF

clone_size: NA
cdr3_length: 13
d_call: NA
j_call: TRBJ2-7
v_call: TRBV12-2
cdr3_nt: TGTGCAAGTCGGCCACGCTACTCCTACGAGCAGTACTTC
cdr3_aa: CASRPRYSYEQYF

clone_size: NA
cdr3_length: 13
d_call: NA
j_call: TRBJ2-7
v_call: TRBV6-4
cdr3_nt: TGTGCCAGCAGTGACTCGATACTCTACGAGCAGTACTTC
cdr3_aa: CASSDSILYEQYF

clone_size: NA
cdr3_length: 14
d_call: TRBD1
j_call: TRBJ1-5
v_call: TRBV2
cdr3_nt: TGTGCCAGCAGGCCAGGGACAGGGGATCAGCCCCAGCATTTT
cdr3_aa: CASRPGTGDQPQHF

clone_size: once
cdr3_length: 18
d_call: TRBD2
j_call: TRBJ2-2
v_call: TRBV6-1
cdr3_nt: TGTGCCAGCAGTGAAGGGACTAGCGGCCCTAGGTTAGCCGGGGAGCTGTTTTTT
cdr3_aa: CASSEGTSGPRLAGELFF

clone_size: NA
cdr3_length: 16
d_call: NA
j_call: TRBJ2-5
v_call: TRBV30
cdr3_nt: TGTGCCTTTATACCCCAATTACACAGGGCCCAAGAGACCCAGTACTTC
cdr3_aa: CAFIPQLHRAQETQYF

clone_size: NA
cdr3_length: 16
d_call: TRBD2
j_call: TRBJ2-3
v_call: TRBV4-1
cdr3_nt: TGCGCCAGCAGCCACCCCCCTAGCGGGAGCACAGATACGCAGTATTTT
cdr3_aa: CASSHPPSGSTDTQYF